This T cell receptor beta chain was captured in a study of blood T cell repertoires in COVID-19. Per germline, CDR1 GTSNPN and CDR2 SVGIG (reference sequence). V gave up 5 bases and J gave up 3 bases; unmatched junction bases: 7. This CDR3 is 15 amino acids long. TCRdb's table, derived via immunoSEQ multiplex PCR, lists solely in-frame clones and lacks some. The sample has 180,000 or so clones; 87% are singletons. Specimen: peripheral blood. The sequence was obtained from a man aged 40-50 years with active or convalescent COVID-19. This chain uses TRBV30 with TRBJ2-2, with 9 bases aligning to TRBD2. CDR3 in amino acids: CAWAYSGGYTGELFF. In DNA, the CDR3 is TGTGCCTGGGCATATAGCGGGGGATACACCGGGGAGCTGTTTTTT.